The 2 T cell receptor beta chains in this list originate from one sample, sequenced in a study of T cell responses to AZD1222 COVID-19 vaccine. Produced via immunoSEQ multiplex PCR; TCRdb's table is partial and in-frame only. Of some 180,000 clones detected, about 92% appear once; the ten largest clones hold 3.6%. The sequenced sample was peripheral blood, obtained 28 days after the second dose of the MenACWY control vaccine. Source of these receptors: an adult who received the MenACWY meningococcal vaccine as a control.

The CDR3 coding sequence is TGTGCCAGCAGCTTGAGAACGGGAGGAGGCCCAGATACGCAGTATTTT. It translates to CASSLRTGGGPDTQYF. The chain combines TRBV7-2 with TRBJ2-3; TRBD2 agrees at 7 bases. Looked up from germline, CDR1 is SGHTA and CDR2 is FQGNSA. The junction had 10 bases not matched to a gene; V was cut back by 3 bases and J by 4 bases. This CDR3 spans 16 amino acids. Supplemented by reference TRBV7-2 and TRBJ2-3, the full variable domain reads GAGVSQSPSNKVTEKGKDVELRCDPISGHTALYWYRQSLGQGLEFLIYFQGNSAPDKSGLPSDRFSAERTGGSVSTLTIQRTQQEDSAVYLCASSLRTGGGPDTQYFGPGTRLTVL.

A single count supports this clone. The CDR3 coding sequence is TGTGCCAGCAGACTCACAGATACGCAGTATTTT. It yields the protein CASRLTDTQYF. The gene calls are TRBV12-3 or TRBV12-4 and TRBJ2-3; D uncertain. Trimming cost V 6 bases and J 2 bases, with 3 bases left between them. This CDR3 is built from 11 residues.